The 13 T cell receptor beta chains given below trace back to one sample, sequenced in a study of monozygotic twins with inflammatory bowel disease. From the 5' RACE reads, TCRdb lists one entry per CDR3 protein and no DNA. There are approximately 150,000 distinct CDR3 sequences in the sample, with around 7% held by the top ten. The sequenced sample consisted of blood. The receptor source for this set is a human donor with ulcerative colitis or Crohn's disease, or a healthy co-twin of an affected twin (not recorded which).

This sequence joins TRBV5-5 and TRBJ1-1; lacking DNA, the TRBD1 call made by TCRdb goes unchecked. The CDR3 spans 16 residues. Germline V gene data show CDR1 as SGHKS and CDR2 as YYEKEE (reference sequence). CDR3 loop: CASSLARGQRATEAFF.

The chain uses TRBV24-1 and TRBJ2-3. The CDR3 runs to 13 residues. Germline-derived CDR1 and CDR2 are KGHDR and SFDVKD. The CDR3 region is CATSDFGTDTQYF.

V usage is TRBV3-1 and J usage is TRBJ2-3. Germline loops: CDR1 LGHDT, CDR2 YNNKEL (reference sequence). The CDR3 contains 14 residues. CDR3 region: CASSQGVGVDTQYF.

The chain joins TRBV30 to TRBJ2-3; TCRdb picks TRBD1, but there is no DNA to check that call. CDR3 length: 15 amino acids. Per the germline V gene, CDR1 is GTSNPN and CDR2 is SVGIG (reference sequence). This chain's CDR3 is CAMRLAGGVIDTQYF.

CDR3 sequence: CSASGGQGVGYEQYF. The chain combines TRBV20-1 with TRBJ2-7; the D gene TCRdb calls, TRBD1, cannot be checked with no DNA. This CDR3 comprises 15 residues. The germline V gene encodes CDR1 DFQATT and CDR2 SNEGSKA (reference sequence).

The genes are TRBV4-1 and TRBJ2-5; as DNA is missing, the TRBD1 call by TCRdb cannot be tested. The germline V gene encodes CDR1 MGHRA and CDR2 YSYEKL. The CDR3 is made up of 15 amino acids. CDR3 region: CASSQNTGPRETQYF.

The V call is TRBV7-9, the J call TRBJ2-1. In germline, CDR1 is SEHNR, CDR2 FQNEAQ (reference sequence). The CDR3 totals 12 residues. The chain's CDR3 is CASSLVDYEQFF.

The CDR3 region is CASSLAGVSTDTQYF. The chain has TRBV28 and TRBJ2-3; TCRdb returns TRBD1, unconfirmable since there is no DNA. The germline CDR1 and CDR2 sequences are MDHEN and SYDVKM. The CDR3 extends over 15 amino acids. Full variable domain (missing parts from reference TRBV28 and TRBJ2-3): DVKVTQSSRYLVKRTGEKVFLECVQDMDHENMFWYRQDPGLGLRLIYFSYDVKMKEKGDIPEGYSVSREKKERFSLILESASTNQTSMYLCASSLAGVSTDTQYFGPGTRLTVL.

The V and J genes are TRBV7-2 and TRBJ1-5. This CDR3 has 13 amino acids. Germline CDR1 SGHTA, CDR2 FQGNSA. The CDR3 here is CASSSGVNQPQHF.

The rearrangement uses TRBV19 and TRBJ1-2; the TRBD1 assignment by TCRdb is unverifiable without DNA. The CDR3 runs 14 residues. Germline V gene data show CDR1 as LNHDA and CDR2 as SQIVND (reference sequence). CDR3 region: CASSITGTGYDYTF.

CDR3 loop: CASSSGTYNEQLF. The V and J genes are TRBV7-6 and TRBJ2-1. In germline, CDR1 is SGHVS, CDR2 FNYEAQ. The CDR3 covers 13 residues.

J is TRBJ2-5 and V is TRBV18; TCRdb proposes TRBD1, but this gene call is untestable without DNA. This CDR3 region has 15 residues. Germline V lookup: CDR1 KGHSH, CDR2 LQKENI. The CDR3 sequence: CASSPRVSIQETQYF. The full variable domain, completed using reference TRBV18 and TRBJ2-5, is NAGVMQNPRHLVRRRGQEARLRCSPMKGHSHVYWYRQLPEEGLKFMVYLQKENIIDESGMPKERFSAEFPKEGPSILRIQQVVRGDSAAYFCASSPRVSIQETQYFGPGTRLLVL.

The chain recombines TRBV13 with TRBJ1-4; TCRdb calls TRBD1, which cannot be checked without DNA. Germline loops: CDR1 PRHDT, CDR2 FYEKMQ (reference sequence). The CDR3 contains 16 residues. CDR3 sequence: CASSLRQGATNEKLFF.